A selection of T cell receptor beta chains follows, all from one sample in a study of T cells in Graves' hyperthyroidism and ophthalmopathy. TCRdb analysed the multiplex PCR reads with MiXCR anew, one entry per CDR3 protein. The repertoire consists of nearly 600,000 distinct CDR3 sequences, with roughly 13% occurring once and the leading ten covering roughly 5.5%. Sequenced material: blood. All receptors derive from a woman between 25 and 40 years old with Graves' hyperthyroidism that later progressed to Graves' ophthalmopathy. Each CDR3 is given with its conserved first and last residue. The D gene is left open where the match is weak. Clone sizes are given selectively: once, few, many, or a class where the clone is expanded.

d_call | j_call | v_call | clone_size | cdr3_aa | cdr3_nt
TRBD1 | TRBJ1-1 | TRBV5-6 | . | CASSAPQGARTEAFF | TGTGCCAGCAGCGCCCCGCAGGGGGCGAGAACTGAAGCTTTCTTT
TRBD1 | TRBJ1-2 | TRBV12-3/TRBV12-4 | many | CASSLRVGDRAYGYTF | TGTGCCAGCAGTTTACGAGTAGGGGACAGGGCCTATGGCTACACCTTC
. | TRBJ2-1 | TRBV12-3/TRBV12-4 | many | CASGEVGGPQHNEQFF | TGTGCCAGCGGCGAGGTAGGGGGACCCCAGCACAATGAGCAGTTCTTC
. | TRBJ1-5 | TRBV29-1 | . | CSPGAREKGVNQPQHF | TGCAGCCCGGGGGCCAGGGAAAAAGGTGTAAATCAGCCCCAGCATTTT
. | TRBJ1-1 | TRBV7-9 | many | CASSPRAGFGNTEAFF | TGTGCCAGCAGCCCCCGTGCGGGGTTTGGGAACACTGAAGCTTTCTTT
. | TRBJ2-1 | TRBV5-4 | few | CASSQDQGKDEQFF | TGCGCCAGCAGCCAAGACCAGGGTAAGGATGAGCAGTTCTTC
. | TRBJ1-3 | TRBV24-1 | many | CATSDAGVGNTIYF | TGTGCCACCAGTGATGCGGGAGTTGGAAACACCATATATTTT
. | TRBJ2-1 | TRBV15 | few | CATSVRWGEVGNEQFF | TGTGCCACCAGCGTCCGATGGGGGGAGGTAGGCAATGAGCAGTTCTTC
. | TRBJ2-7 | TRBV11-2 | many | CASSLERGGLRTYEQYF | TGTGCCAGCAGCTTAGAACGTGGGGGGCTGAGGACCTACGAGCAGTACTTC
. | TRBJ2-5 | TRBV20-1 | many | CSALVGETQYF | TGCAGTGCTTTGGTGGGAGAGACCCAGTACTTC
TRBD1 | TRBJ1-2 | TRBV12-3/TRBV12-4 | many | CASSENRGRFYGYTF | TGTGCCAGCAGTGAAAACAGGGGGCGCTTTTATGGCTACACCTTC
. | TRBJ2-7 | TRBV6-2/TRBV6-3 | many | CASSGIQGRWSYEQYF | TGTGCCAGCAGTGGCATTCAAGGACGGTGGTCCTACGAGCAGTACTTC
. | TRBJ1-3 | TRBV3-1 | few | CASSPRTGSGNTIYF | TGTGCCAGCAGCCCACGTACGGGGTCTGGAAACACCATATATTTT
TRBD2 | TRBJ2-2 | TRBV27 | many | CASSTDDWAGAQTGELFF | TGTGCCAGCAGTACCGATGACTGGGCGGGAGCTCAGACCGGGGAGCTGTTTTTT
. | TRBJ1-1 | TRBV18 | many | CASSPPPEGNTEAFF | TGTGCCAGCTCACCACCACCCGAGGGGAACACTGAAGCTTTCTTT
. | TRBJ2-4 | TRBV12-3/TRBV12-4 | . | CASSLFRLALSDGKNIRYF | TGTGCCAGCAGTTTGTTTAGGCTAGCACTAAGCGATGGCAAAAACATTCGGTACTTC
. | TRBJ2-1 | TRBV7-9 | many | CASSLGTPEQFF | TGTGCCAGCAGCCTAGGGACACCCGAGCAGTTCTTC
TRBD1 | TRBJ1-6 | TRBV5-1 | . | CASSSDRGWYNSPLHF | TGCGCCAGCAGCTCGGACAGGGGATGGTATAATTCACCCCTCCACTTT
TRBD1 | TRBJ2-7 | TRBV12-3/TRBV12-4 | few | CASSRTDRGPFYEQYF | TGTGCCAGCAGTCGAACCGACAGGGGTCCCTTTTACGAGCAGTACTTC
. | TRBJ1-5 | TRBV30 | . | CAWSVDTGQPQHF | TGTGCCTGGAGTGTCGACACTGGGCAGCCCCAGCATTTT
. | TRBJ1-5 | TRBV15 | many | CATSRERQNNQPQHF | TGTGCCACCAGCAGAGAACGACAGAACAATCAGCCCCAGCATTTT
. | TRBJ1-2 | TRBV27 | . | CASSSPATASYTF | TGTGCCAGCAGTTCCCCGGCAACGGCGTCCTACACCTTC
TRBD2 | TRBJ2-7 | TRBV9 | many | CASSVATSGTYEQYF | TGTGCCAGCAGCGTAGCAACTAGCGGGACCTACGAGCAGTACTTC
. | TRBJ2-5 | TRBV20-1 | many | CSARETNHQETQYF | TGCAGTGCTAGAGAGACAAACCACCAAGAGACCCAGTACTTC
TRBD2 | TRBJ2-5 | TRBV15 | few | CATSRTSGLAGETQYF | TGTGCCACCAGCAGGACCTCGGGACTAGCCGGGGAGACCCAGTACTTC
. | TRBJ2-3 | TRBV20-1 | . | CSESRGDTDMQYF | TGCAGTGAATCGCGGGGCGACACGGATATGCAGTATTTT
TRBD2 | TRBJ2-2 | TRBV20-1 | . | CSARGWGLATKGGELFF | TGCAGTGCTAGAGGCTGGGGACTAGCGACAAAAGGCGGGGAGCTGTTTTTT
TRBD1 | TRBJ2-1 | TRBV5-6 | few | CASSSDRVYGNEQFF | TGTGCCAGCAGCTCCGACAGGGTCTATGGCAATGAGCAGTTCTTC
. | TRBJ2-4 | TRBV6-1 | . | CASSEAGAKNIQYF | TGTGCCAGCAGTGAAGCAGGGGCCAAAAACATTCAGTACTTC
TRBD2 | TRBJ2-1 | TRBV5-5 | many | CASSLGAGYGPYNEQFF | TGTGCCAGCAGCTTGGGAGCGGGATACGGCCCTTACAATGAGCAGTTCTTC
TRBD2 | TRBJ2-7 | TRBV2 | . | CASSLSGSRSHYEQYF | TGTGCCAGCAGTCTTAGCGGGAGCCGATCCCACTACGAGCAGTACTTC
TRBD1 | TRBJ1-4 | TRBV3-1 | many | CASSGTGASLNEKLFF | TGTGCCAGCAGTGGGACAGGCGCCTCTCTTAATGAAAAACTGTTTTTT
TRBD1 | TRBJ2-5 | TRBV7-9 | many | CASSLDQGAETQYF | TGTGCCAGCAGCTTAGACCAGGGGGCAGAGACCCAGTACTTC
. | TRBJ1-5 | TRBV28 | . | CGSWRGSNQPQHF | TGTGGCAGCTGGAGGGGGAGCAATCAGCCCCAGCATTTT
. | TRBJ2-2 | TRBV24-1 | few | CATSLGSRNTGELFF | TGTGCCACCAGCCTAGGCAGCCGGAACACCGGGGAGCTGTTTTTT
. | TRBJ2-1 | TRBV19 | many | CASSSQAARGNEQFF | TGTGCCAGTAGTTCCCAAGCTGCGCGAGGGAATGAGCAGTTCTTC
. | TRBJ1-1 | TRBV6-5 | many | CASSYEGRNTEAFF | TGTGCCAGCAGTTACGAGGGCAGAAACACTGAAGCTTTCTTT